The 32 T cell receptor beta chains reported below all come from one sample, sequenced in a study of cytomegalovirus exposure and HLA in healthy donors. PCR primers comprised 60 Vbeta and 13 Jbeta primers. Some clones are missing from TCRdb's copy, which holds only in-frame ones; the method was immunoSEQ multiplex PCR. The sample has fewer than 200,000 clones; 77% are singletons. Input material: PBMCs. The receptors derive from a woman between 35 and 50 years old in good health and CMV-seropositive.

V and J are TRBV30 and TRBJ1-6; D not certain. The CDR3 sequence is 14 residues long. Between the trimmed V and J ends, which lost 1 base and 6 bases, there was a span of 10 bases. Germline values: CDR1 GTSNPN, CDR2 SVGIG (reference sequence). The CDR3 bases are TGTGCCTGGAGTGATCTAGCAGTTAATTCACCCCTCCACTTT. Protein sequence: CAWSDLAVNSPLHF.

This sequence joins TRBV18 and TRBJ2-5; D possibly corresponds to TRBD2 (5 bases). CDR1 KGHSH and CDR2 LQKENI come from the germline V gene. CDR3 length equals 13 residues. Trimming removed 6 bases at V and 4 bases at J, with 12 bases between. For the CDR3, the DNA is TGTGCCAGCTCCGACGGGGTTGGAGAGACCCAGTACTTC. Translating it yields CASSDGVGETQYF.

The chain couples TRBV9 to TRBJ2-2; 9 nucleotides agree with TRBD2. Germline CDR1 and CDR2: SGDLS and YYNGEE. V lost 0 bases to trimming and J lost 7 bases; unmatched junction nucleotides: 10. The CDR3 is made up of 17 amino acids. The CDR3 spells CASSVALAGGPSGELFF. CDR3 in DNA: TGTGCCAGCAGCGTAGCTTTGGCGGGGGGGCCTAGCGGGGAGCTGTTTTTT.

V and J are TRBV27 and TRBJ2-1; 7 positions match TRBD2. The CDR3 covers 14 residues. Germline V gene sequence: CDR1 MNHEY, CDR2 SMNVEV (reference sequence). V shed 7 bases and J 8 bases; nucleotides not matched to a gene: 11. This chain's CDR3 is CASKPGLRLDEQFF. The CDR3 bases are TGTGCCAGCAAGCCGGGACTACGCTTGGATGAGCAGTTCTTC.

The chain is built from TRBV9 and TRBJ1-3, with D hard to call. The CDR3 is made up of 16 amino acids. Trimming took 4 bases from V and 0 from J, leaving 14 bases between them. Germline CDR1 SGDLS, CDR2 YYNGEE. DNA for the CDR3: TGTGCCAGCAGCCTTGACACGGGATTCTCTGGAAACACCATATATTTT. As protein: CASSLDTGFSGNTIYF. Using reference TRBV9 and TRBJ1-3 for the parts outside the CDR3, the full variable domain is DSGVTQTPKHLITATGQRVTLRCSPRSGDLSVYWYQQSLDQGLQFLIQYYNGEERAKGNILERFSAQQFPDLHSELNLSSLELGDSALYFCASSLDTGFSGNTIYFGEGSWLTVV.

CDR3 sequence: CASSQTSGGSETQYF. DNA for the CDR3: TGTGCCAGCAGCCAGACTAGCGGGGGTTCAGAGACCCAGTACTTC. The rearrangement joins TRBV7-2 to TRBJ2-5; the match to TRBD2 covers 12 bases. V shed 5 bases and J 4 bases; nucleotides not matched to a gene: 5. Germline assignment: CDR1 SGHTA and CDR2 FQGNSA. The CDR3 is 15 amino acids.

This clone was picked up a small number of times. The gene calls are TRBV4-2 and TRBJ2-5; 8 nucleotides line up with TRBD2. The DNA matches TRBJ2-7 better at its end, which makes the J call doubtful. The CDR3 is made up of 16 amino acids. Germline loops: CDR1 LGHNA, CDR2 YNFKEQ. CDR3 in DNA: TGTGCCAGCAGCCAAGGCCAGACTAGCGAGGGTTACGAGCAGTACTTC. This codes for CASSQGQTSEGYEQYF.

This rearrangement joins TRBV6-6 to TRBJ2-7; weak D call: TRBD1 (5 bases). V dropped 4 bases and J dropped 7 bases, with 17 bases sitting between them. The CDR3 has 14 residues. Germline V gives CDR1 MNHNY, CDR2 SVGAGI (reference sequence). CDR3 residues: CASSSRGTLGEQYF. The DNA for the CDR3 is TGTGCCAGCAGTTCTAGGGGTACCCTCGGGGAGCAGTACTTC.

The chain combines TRBV5-1 with TRBJ2-7, with TRBD1 matching 7 bases. This CDR3 contains 14 residues. Germline CDR1 is SGHRS and CDR2 is YFSETQ. Trimming removed 4 bases from V and 2 bases from J; junction bases left unmatched: 6. The CDR3 reads CASSQGVSTYEQYF. In DNA form, the CDR3 reads TGCGCCAGCAGCCAGGGGGTTTCCACCTACGAGCAGTACTTC.

This rearrangement joins TRBV4-3 to TRBJ2-7; 8 nucleotides match TRBD1. Germline CDR1 reads LGHNA; CDR2 reads YSLEER. Trimming took 4 bases from V and 7 from J; bases not matched to a gene: 6. This CDR3 has 13 residues. For the CDR3, the DNA is TGCGCCAGCAGCCCGGACAGGGTAAAAGAGCAGTACTTC. Its translation is CASSPDRVKEQYF.

This chain uses TRBV19 with TRBJ2-1, with D perhaps TRBD2 (6 bases). The ends were cut back, 1 base at V and 3 bases at J, with 10 bases in the middle. Germline values: CDR1 LNHDA, CDR2 SQIVND (reference sequence). The CDR3 spans 15 residues. In nucleotides, the CDR3 is TGTGCCAGTAGTATAGGACTAGTAGGCTACAATGAGCAGTTCTTC. Protein sequence: CASSIGLVGYNEQFF. The whole variable domain, remainder taken from reference TRBV19 and TRBJ2-1, is DGGITQSPKYLFRKEGQNVTLSCEQNLNHDAMYWYRQDPGQGLRLIYYSQIVNDFQKGDIAEGYSVSREKKESFPLTVTSAQKNPTAFYLCASSIGLVGYNEQFFGPGTRLTVL.

The J gene is TRBJ1-4, the V gene TRBV19; D is uncertain. The V end was cut by 3 bases, the J end by 6 bases, with 17 bases between. Germline V lookup: CDR1 LNHDA, CDR2 SQIVND (reference sequence). This CDR3 is built from 16 residues. CDR3 bases: TGTGCCAGTAGTATGCAAGGGAGGGCAGGCTATGAAAAACTGTTTTTT. Its translation is CASSMQGRAGYEKLFF.

Turning to this clone: At the DNA level, this CDR3 is encoded by other sequences in the same sample as well. V and J are TRBV18 and TRBJ1-5, with D perhaps matching TRBD1 (5 bases). Trimming left V 3 bases short and J 5 bases short, with 8 bases between. This CDR3 has 13 residues. Germline loops: CDR1 KGHSH, CDR2 LQKENI. CDR3 protein: CASSPGRDQPQHF. For the CDR3, the DNA is TGTGCCAGCTCACCGGGCAGGGATCAGCCCCAGCATTTT.

The CDR3 is CASSPGVANEQYF. The CDR3 coding sequence is TGTGCCAGCAGCCCAGGGGTAGCCAACGAGCAGTACTTC. The chain recombines TRBV11-2 with TRBJ2-7; tentative D call: TRBD1 (6 bases). The CDR3 covers 13 residues. Trimming removed 5 bases from V and 5 bases from J, with 13 bases in between. Germline CDR1 and CDR2: SGHAT and FQNNGV. Drawing the rest from reference TRBV11-2 and TRBJ2-7, the complete variable domain is EAGVAQSPRYKIIEKRQSVAFWCNPISGHATLYWYQQILGQGPKLLIQFQNNGVVDDSQLPKDRFSAERLKGVDSTLKIQPAKLEDSAVYLCASSPGVANEQYFGPGTRLTVT.

This chain joins TRBV10-1 and TRBJ1-3; weak D call: TRBD1 (6 bases). Germline assignment: CDR1 WNHNN and CDR2 SYGVQD (reference sequence). The V end was cut by 10 bases, the J end by 1 base, with 11 bases between. The CDR3 is 13 amino acids. CDR3 sequence reads: CATNRVSGNTIYF. CDR3 coding DNA: TGCGCCACCAACAGGGTATCTGGAAACACCATATATTTT.

The chain employs TRBV18 and TRBJ1-5; TRBD1 might be the D (6 bases). The V gene lost 6 bases and the J gene lost 3 bases, with 15 bases spanning the gap. The CDR3 totals 15 residues. Looked up from germline, CDR1 is KGHSH and CDR2 is LQKENI. The CDR3 spells CASSAIQGNNQPQHF. The CDR3 DNA follows: TGTGCCAGCTCCGCAATACAGGGCAACAATCAGCCCCAGCATTTT.

The chain uses TRBV7-2 and TRBJ1-2, with D tentatively TRBD1 (5 bases). Germline CDR1 is SGHTA and CDR2 is FQGNSA. The CDR3 has 14 amino acids. The V end lost 1 base, the J end lost 4 bases, and 10 bases lay between the germline ends. CDR3 residues: CASSLDRLTYGYTF. In nucleotides, the CDR3 is TGTGCCAGCAGCTTAGACAGGCTTACCTATGGCTACACCTTC. The full variable domain, with the rest looked up from reference TRBV7-2 and TRBJ1-2, is GAGVSQSPSNKVTEKGKDVELRCDPISGHTALYWYRQSLGQGLEFLIYFQGNSAPDKSGLPSDRFSAERTGGSVSTLTIQRTQQEDSAVYLCASSLDRLTYGYTFGSGTRLTVV.

This sequence joins TRBV7-8 and TRBJ2-1; weak D call: TRBD1 (6 bases). Looked up from germline, CDR1 is SGHVS and CDR2 is FQNEAQ. This CDR3 is 16 amino acids long. V was clipped by 0 bases and J by 4 bases, with 13 bases between them. The CDR3 spells CASSLAQGQGYNEQFF. CDR3 DNA sequence: TGTGCCAGCAGCTTAGCACAGGGCCAGGGGTACAATGAGCAGTTCTTC.

The chain employs TRBV7-2 and TRBJ2-1, with 9 bases identical to TRBD1. Germline CDR1 SGHTA, CDR2 FQGNSA. Unmatched junction bases numbered 4, after V lost 5 bases and J lost 8 bases. The CDR3 contains 13 residues. The CDR3 protein is CASSLGTGYEQFF. DNA for the CDR3: TGTGCCAGCAGCCTCGGGACAGGGTATGAGCAGTTCTTC.

The chain employs TRBV27 and TRBJ1-4; no firm D call. This CDR3 contains 13 residues. V shed 3 bases and J shed 4 bases, with 6 bases lying between them. Germline V gene lookup returns CDR1 MNHEY and CDR2 SMNVEV (reference sequence). In nucleotides, the CDR3 is TGTGCCAGCAGTTTCAGTTTTAATGAAAAACTGTTTTTT. The encoded protein is CASSFSFNEKLFF.

The chain uses TRBV4-3 and TRBJ2-7, with D possibly being TRBD2 (6 bases). This CDR3 region has 14 residues. Germline V gene sequence: CDR1 LGHNA, CDR2 YSLEER. V lost 4 bases and J 1 base, leaving 11 bases between the germline ends. CDR3 coding DNA: TGCGCCAGCAGCCTGGAGGAGGGTTCCTACGAGCAGTACTTC. This codes for CASSLEEGSYEQYF.

The rearrangement links TRBV5-1 to TRBJ2-1; 11 nucleotides match TRBD2. Germline V lookup: CDR1 SGHRS, CDR2 YFSETQ. The trim removed 5 bases at V and 1 base at J, leaving 2 bases unmatched. This CDR3 contains 15 residues. CDR3 coding DNA: TGCGCCAGCAGGACTAGCGGGGATTCCTACAATGAGCAGTTCTTC. Amino acid sequence: CASRTSGDSYNEQFF.

The CDR3 loop reads CASNPRWGEGYTF. The DNA of the CDR3 is TGTGCCAGTAATCCCCGGTGGGGGGAAGGCTACACCTTC. The chain combines TRBV19 with TRBJ1-2, with D possibly matching TRBD1 (5 bases). The CDR3 length is 13 residues. Germline V gene data show CDR1 as LNHDA and CDR2 as SQIVND (reference sequence). V gave up 7 bases and J gave up 8 bases, with 17 bases separating them. Based on the CDR3 plus reference TRBV19 and TRBJ1-2, the full variable domain is DGGITQSPKYLFRKEGQNVTLSCEQNLNHDAMYWYRQDPGQGLRLIYYSQIVNDFQKGDIAEGYSVSREKKESFPLTVTSAQKNPTAFYLCASNPRWGEGYTFGSGTRLTVV.

The chain recombines TRBV7-9 with TRBJ2-7; TRBD2 matches 8 bases. With V trimmed by 5 bases and J by 0 bases, 9 bases remained unmatched. The CDR3 has 16 amino acids. Per germline, CDR1 SEHNR and CDR2 FQNEAQ (reference sequence). The CDR3 is CASSQFGGGLSYEQYF. For the CDR3, the DNA is TGTGCCAGCAGCCAATTCGGCGGGGGGCTCTCCTACGAGCAGTACTTC. Using reference TRBV7-9 and TRBJ2-7 for the parts outside the CDR3, the full variable domain is DTGVSQNPRHKITKRGQNVTFRCDPISEHNRLYWYRQTLGQGPEFLTYFQNEAQLEKSRLLSDRFSAERPKGSFSTLEIQRTEQGDSAMYLCASSQFGGGLSYEQYFGPGTRLTVT.

This chain links TRBV27 with TRBJ1-5, with D possibly TRBD1 on 5 matching bases. V shed 6 bases and J shed 4 bases, with 13 bases lying between them. The CDR3 is 14 amino acids. Germline CDR1 MNHEY, CDR2 SMNVEV (reference sequence). CDR3 in DNA: TGTGCCAGCAGGGGGGGGGAAGGGAATCAGCCCCAGCATTTT. Translating gives CASRGGEGNQPQHF.

This chain joins TRBV6-1 and TRBJ1-3; D ambiguous. Germline V gives CDR1 MNHNS, CDR2 SASEGT. Trimming shortened V by 3 bases and J by 1 base, and 16 bases separated the two germline ends. The CDR3 consists of 17 residues. CDR3 bases: TGTGCCAGCAGTGAGCACCAGGAGGCAGCTTCTGGAAACACCATATATTTT. It is translated as CASSEHQEAASGNTIYF.

This clone was detected a few times. This chain connects TRBV28 to TRBJ1-5; 8 bases fit TRBD1. CDR3 length: 15 amino acids. Trimming at V came to 2 bases and at J to 6 bases, leaving 6 bases not matched to a gene. The germline V gene encodes CDR1 MDHEN and CDR2 SYDVKM. CDR3 sequence: CASSLPQGGSQPQHF. CDR3 nucleotide sequence: TGTGCCAGCAGTTTACCACAGGGGGGGAGTCAGCCCCAGCATTTT.

The V gene is TRBV7-8, the J gene TRBJ1-3; 8 bases map to TRBD1. Germline CDR1 reads SGHVS; CDR2 reads FQNEAQ. Germline trimming cut 1 base from V and 0 bases from J; bases unmatched to any gene: 11. The CDR3 contains 19 residues. CDR3 protein: CASSLDPGTGQSSGNTIYF. The CDR3 DNA follows: TGTGCCAGCAGCTTAGACCCAGGGACAGGACAGAGCTCTGGAAACACCATATATTTT.

This clone was counted only a few times. This chain links TRBV25-1 with TRBJ2-7; possibly TRBD2 for D (5 bases). CDR1 is MGHDK and CDR2 is SYGVNS in the germline V gene. This CDR3 is built from 12 residues. Trimming took 2 bases from V and 5 from J, leaving 7 bases between them. CDR3 DNA: TGTGCCAGCAGTGAAGTCGGGGACGAGCAGTACTTC. As protein: CASSEVGDEQYF.

The rearrangement joins TRBV7-6 to TRBJ2-5; 12 bases agree with TRBD1. Germline V gene lookup returns CDR1 SGHVS and CDR2 FNYEAQ. J was trimmed by 9 bases and V by 3 bases; bases with no gene match: 2. This CDR3 comprises 13 residues. In DNA, the CDR3 is TGTGCCAGCAGCTTGGGACAGGGGGCCCCCCAGTACTTC. Protein product: CASSLGQGAPQYF.

This clone was detected only once. This chain joins TRBV7-2 and TRBJ2-3; 10 nucleotides line up with TRBD1. With V trimmed by 7 bases and J by 4 bases, 5 bases remained unmatched. CDR1 is SGHTA and CDR2 is FQGNSA in the germline V gene. The CDR3 is 14 amino acids. In DNA form, the CDR3 reads TGTGCCAGCATCCGGGACAGGGGTGCAGATACGCAGTATTTT. This sequence encodes CASIRDRGADTQYF.

The rearrangement links TRBV7-2 to TRBJ1-2; TRBD1 is a possible D gene (6 bases). Germline lookup yields CDR1 SGHTA and CDR2 FQGNSA. CDR3 length equals 18 residues. V gave up 5 bases and J gave up 0 bases, with 22 bases separating them. CDR3 amino acids: CASSERARGVISNYGYTF. The DNA for the CDR3 is TGTGCCAGCAGCGAAAGGGCCAGGGGAGTAATCTCTAACTATGGCTACACCTTC.